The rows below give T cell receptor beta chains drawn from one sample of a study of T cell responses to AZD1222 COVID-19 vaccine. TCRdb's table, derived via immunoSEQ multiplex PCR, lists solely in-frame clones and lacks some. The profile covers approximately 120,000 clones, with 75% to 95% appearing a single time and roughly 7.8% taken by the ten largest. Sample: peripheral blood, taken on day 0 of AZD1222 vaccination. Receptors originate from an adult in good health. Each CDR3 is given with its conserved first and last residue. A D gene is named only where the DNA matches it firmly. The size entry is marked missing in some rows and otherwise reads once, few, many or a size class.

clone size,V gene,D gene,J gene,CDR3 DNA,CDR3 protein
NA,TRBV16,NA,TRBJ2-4,TGTGCCAGCAGCCAAGAAAAGGGCTACATTCAGTACTTC,CASSQEKGYIQYF
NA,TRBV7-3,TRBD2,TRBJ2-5,TGTGCCAGCAGCCTCACGGGACTAGCGGGAGAGACCCAGTACTTC,CASSLTGLAGETQYF
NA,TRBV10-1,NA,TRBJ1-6,TGCGCCAGCAAATCTTTATTCCATAATTCACCCCTCCACTTT,CASKSLFHNSPLHF
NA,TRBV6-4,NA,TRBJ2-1,TGTGCCAGCAGTCCGATGGCAGGGGCGAGCAATGAGCAGTTCTTC,CASSPMAGASNEQFF
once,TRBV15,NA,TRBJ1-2,TGTGCCACCAGCAGAGGCCCCAGTAACTATGGCTACACCTTC,CATSRGPSNYGYTF
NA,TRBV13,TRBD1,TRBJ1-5,TGTGCCAGCAGTCTCACAGGGGCCCCGTTCAATCAGCCCCAGCATTTT,CASSLTGAPFNQPQHF
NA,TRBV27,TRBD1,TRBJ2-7,TGTGCCAGCAGCAGATCCACCGGGACAGTAACATCCTACGAGCAGTACTTC,CASSRSTGTVTSYEQYF
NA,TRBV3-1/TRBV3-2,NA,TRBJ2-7,TGTGCCAGCAGGAAAGCTGGCTCCTACGAGCAGTACTTC,CASRKAGSYEQYF
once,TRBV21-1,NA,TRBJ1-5,TGTGCCAGCAGCAAAGCAGGGATCAATCAGCCCCAGCATTTT,CASSKAGINQPQHF
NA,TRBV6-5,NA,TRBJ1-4,TGTGCCAGCGGGCGGGGTCGGGAAAAACTGTTTTTT,CASGRGREKLFF
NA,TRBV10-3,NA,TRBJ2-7,TGTGCCATCAGTGAGCCCAGGGCCGGAATCTACGAGCAGTACTTC,CAISEPRAGIYEQYF
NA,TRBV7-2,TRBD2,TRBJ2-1,TGTGCCAGCAGCTTAAACCAGCGGGAGTACAATGAGCAGTTCTTC,CASSLNQREYNEQFF
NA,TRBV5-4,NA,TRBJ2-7,TGTGCCAGCAGCTTGCCGGCGGGCGAGCAGTACTTC,CASSLPAGEQYF